Detailed here is one T cell receptor beta chain. The antigen it recognizes is unknown. No base quality values were provided; no much bigger clone lies one nucleotide off. The library was generated by the immunoSEQ multiplex PCR assay. In TCRdb, the immuneACCESS table is reduced to in-frame sequences with V and J assigned. These tables do not hold every clone; where another copy was compared, an unresolved V gene accounts for under half, and the others remain unexplained. The sample records some 80,000 clones, over 85% of which are singletons. The ten largest make up less than 0.15% of the sample. This record comes from a study of T cell changes during pregnancy in multiple sclerosis (dated by TCRdb to the late 2010s). About the full investigation: Changes in the T cell repertoire over the course of pregnancy were examined in this study in women with multiple sclerosis.

Based on the germline V gene (reference sequence), the CDR1 and CDR2 sequences are MNHEY and SMNVEV. For this chain, trimming is 5 bases at the V end and 1 base at the J end, and the number of junction bases without a gene match is 11. The CDR3 contains 16 residues, cysteine and phenylalanine counted. The kept DNA is CDR3 alone, 48 bases in frame from the first base. This clonotype was sampled from a female donor with multiple sclerosis, enrolled in a pregnancy study. Specimen: CD4+ T cells from peripheral blood mononuclear cells, collected after pregnancy. Recombination linked TRBV27 to TRBJ2-7; 7 bases in the junction line up with TRBD1. The CDR3 has the sequence CASSGTDLWGSYEQYF. The sequenced DNA: TGTGCCAGCAGTGGGACAGACCTTTGGGGGTCCTACGAGCAGTACTTC.